The clone carrying this T cell receptor (beta chain) has more than one count but fewer than ten. Antigen specificity is unknown. This sample stems from a study of T cells in Graves' hyperthyroidism and ophthalmopathy. Findings and caveats of the study: Blood shared most expanded thyroid clonotypes above 0.001.

TCR beta CDR3 regions were amplified from RNA transcripts. HTBI primers were the set used in a first-round RT-PCR of the TCR CDR3. TCRdb fed the multiplex PCR reads into MiXCR, producing one record per CDR3 protein. The sample lists 600,000 to 700,000 distinct CDR3 sequences; just under 45% were seen once. This CDR3 has 13 residues. Trimming stripped 5 bases from V and 8 bases from J, with 15 bases between. Germline-derived CDR1 and CDR2 are SGHTA and FQGNSA. The receptor comes from an adult man with Graves' disease, either hyperthyroidism or ophthalmopathy (not recorded which). The sequenced material came from peripheral blood or thyroid tissue (not recorded which). The chain has TRBV7-2 and TRBJ1-2; D gene ambiguous. The CDR3 reads CASSPSGPAGYTF. Written as DNA, the CDR3 is TGTGCCAGCAGCCCTAGCGGGCCAGCAGGCTACACCTTC.